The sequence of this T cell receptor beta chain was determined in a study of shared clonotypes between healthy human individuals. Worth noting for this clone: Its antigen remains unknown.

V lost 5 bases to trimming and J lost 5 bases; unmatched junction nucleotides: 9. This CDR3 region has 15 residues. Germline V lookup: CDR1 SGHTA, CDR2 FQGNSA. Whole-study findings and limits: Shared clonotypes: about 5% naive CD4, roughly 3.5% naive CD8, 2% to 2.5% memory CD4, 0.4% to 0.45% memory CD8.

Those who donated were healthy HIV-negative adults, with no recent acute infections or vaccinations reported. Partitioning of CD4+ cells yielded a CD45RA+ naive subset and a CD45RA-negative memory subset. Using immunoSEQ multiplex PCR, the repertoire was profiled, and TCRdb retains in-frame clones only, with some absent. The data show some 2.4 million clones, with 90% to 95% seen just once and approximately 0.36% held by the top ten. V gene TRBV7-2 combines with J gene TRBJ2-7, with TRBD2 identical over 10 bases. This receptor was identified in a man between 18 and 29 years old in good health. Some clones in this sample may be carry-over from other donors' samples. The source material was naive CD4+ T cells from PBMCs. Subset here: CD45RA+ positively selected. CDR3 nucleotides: TGTGCCAGCAGCCCCGACCGGCTAGCGGGAGACGAGCAGTACTTC. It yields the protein CASSPDRLAGDEQYF.